Below, 27 T cell receptor beta chains from the same sample are listed, as sequenced in a study of T cell repertoires in cytomegalovirus infection. In TCRdb, the reads were re-called with MiXCR into one record per CDR3 protein. The data contain approximately 500,000 distinct CDR3 sequences, 15% to 20% of them seen just once; the ten biggest clones take up under 30%. The specimen was CD8+ T cells from PBMCs. These receptors all come from a human donor in good health (CMV status not recorded). Some clones in this sample may be carry-over from other donors' samples.

This clonotype was detected a few times. J is TRBJ1-4 and V is TRBV27, with D possibly being TRBD1 (5 bases). The length of the CDR3 is 14 residues. Trimming pared 3 bases from V and 5 bases from J, leaving 10 bases between. Germline assignment: CDR1 MNHEY and CDR2 SMNVEV (reference sequence). CDR3 in DNA: TGTGCCAGCAGTTTGGGGGGATGGAATGAAAAACTGTTTTTT. It codes for CASSLGGWNEKLFF.

The chain couples TRBV11-2 to TRBJ2-7; the D gene is possibly TRBD1 (6 bases). V was shortened by 4 bases and J by 5 bases, with 15 bases between the two germline ends. CDR1 is SGHAT and CDR2 is FQNNGV in the germline V gene. CDR3 length: 14 residues. CDR3 nucleotides: TGTGCCAGCAGCTGGGACCTACAGGGCCACGAGCAGTACTTC. It translates to CASSWDLQGHEQYF.

This chain links TRBV3-1 with TRBJ2-7; D perhaps matches TRBD2 (5 bases). The germline CDR1 and CDR2 sequences are LGHDT and YNNKEL (reference sequence). Between the trimmed V and J ends, which lost 2 bases and 3 bases, there was a span of 11 bases. The CDR3 has 14 residues. The CDR3 nucleotides read TGTGCCAGCAGCCAATTCCGGGGAAACTACGAGCAGTACTTC. Amino acid sequence: CASSQFRGNYEQYF.

V is TRBV27 and J is TRBJ2-2, with D possibly TRBD2 on 5 matching bases. V was trimmed by 6 bases and J by 5 bases, leaving 16 bases between them. CDR3 length: 15 residues. Germline V lookup: CDR1 MNHEY, CDR2 SMNVEV (reference sequence). Here the CDR3 reads CASSHGVLGTGELFF. The CDR3 DNA sequence: TGTGCCAGCAGCCACGGGGTGCTAGGAACCGGGGAGCTGTTTTTT.

The rearrangement uses TRBV13 and TRBJ2-7; 8 bases fit TRBD1. CDR1 is PRHDT, CDR2 FYEKMQ, per germline (reference sequence). Trimming removed 3 bases from V and 4 bases from J; junction bases left unmatched: 5. The length of the CDR3 is 14 residues. The DNA for the CDR3 is TGTGCCAGCAGCTTGCCGGGACAGGAGTACGAGCAGTACTTC. It specifies CASSLPGQEYEQYF. Using reference TRBV13 and TRBJ2-7 for the parts outside the CDR3, the full variable domain is AAGVIQSPRHLIKEKRETATLKCYPIPRHDTVYWYQQGPGQDPQFLISFYEKMQSDKGSIPDRFSAQQFSDYHSELNMSSLELGDSALYFCASSLPGQEYEQYFGPGTRLTVT.

A word on this clonotype: With a much larger clone just one base away, this may be a read error. This chain links TRBV15 with TRBJ2-7, with 8 bases lining up with TRBD2. The CDR3 contains 13 residues. Germline CDR1 is LNHNV and CDR2 is YYDKDF (reference sequence). CDR3 sequence (DNA): TGTGCCACCAGCAGAGGACTAGCGACCGAGCGGTACTTC. Its translation is CATSRGLATERYF.

The chain is built from TRBV11-2 and TRBJ1-3; unclear D gene. V was cut by 4 bases and J by 0 bases, with 4 bases left in between. Germline lookup yields CDR1 SGHAT and CDR2 FQNNGV. The CDR3 covers 13 residues. CDR3 in amino acids: CASSSYSGNTIYF. In DNA form, the CDR3 reads TGTGCCAGCAGCTCGTACTCTGGAAACACCATATATTTT.

The chain uses TRBV20-1 and TRBJ2-3; TRBD2 agrees at 8 bases. The trim removed 6 bases at V and 4 bases at J, leaving 9 bases unmatched. This CDR3 contains 14 residues. CDR1 is DFQATT, CDR2 SNEGSKA, per germline (reference sequence). The CDR3 sequence is CSADPGLESDTQYF. The CDR3 DNA follows: TGCAGTGCGGATCCGGGACTAGAGTCAGATACGCAGTATTTT.

This clonotype was seen only once. This rearrangement joins TRBV28 to TRBJ2-1; 13 bases fit TRBD2. V shed 7 bases and J 7 bases; nucleotides not matched to a gene: 7. The V gene's germline CDR1 is MDHEN and CDR2 SYDVKM. The CDR3 sequence is 15 residues long. The CDR3 here is CASTGLAGAMNEQFF. As DNA, the CDR3 is TGTGCCAGCACCGGACTAGCGGGAGCCATGAATGAGCAGTTCTTC.

This clonotype has a count of ten or more. The chain recombines TRBV7-9 with TRBJ1-4; tentative D call: TRBD1 (6 bases). Trimming stripped 5 bases from V and 8 bases from J, with 12 bases between. The CDR3 loop spans 13 amino acids. Germline V gene sequence: CDR1 SEHNR, CDR2 FQNEAQ (reference sequence). For the CDR3, the DNA is TGTGCCAGCAGCGTGTGGACAGCCGAAAAACTGTTTTTT. It specifies CASSVWTAEKLFF.

The V and J genes are TRBV24-1 and TRBJ1-5; 8 nucleotides line up with TRBD1. This CDR3 is 16 amino acids long. Losses at the gene ends were 3 bases for V and 7 bases for J; bases not matched to a gene: 10. Germline V gives CDR1 KGHDR, CDR2 SFDVKD. The CDR3 loop reads CATSDHRGAGEQPQHF. Written as DNA, the CDR3 is TGTGCCACCAGTGATCACAGGGGGGCAGGAGAGCAGCCCCAGCATTTT.

This clonotype was recorded many times. This chain joins TRBV12-3 or TRBV12-4 and TRBJ2-7; D possibly corresponds to TRBD1 (5 bases). Trimming took off 1 base at V and 1 base at J, with 11 bases between the two ends. This CDR3 spans 15 amino acids. The CDR3 DNA reads as TGTGCCAGCAGTTTAGGTCAGGGTAGGTCCTACGAGCAGTACTTC. Protein product: CASSLGQGRSYEQYF.

This clonotype was detected many times. This chain links TRBV7-6 with TRBJ2-7; 9 bases are shared with TRBD1. Germline CDR1 SGHVS, CDR2 FNYEAQ. The CDR3 sequence is 15 residues long. V was pared by 5 bases and J by 6 bases, with 11 bases of the junction left unmatched. Here the CDR3 reads CASSADRGGGSEQYF. DNA for the CDR3: TGTGCCAGCAGCGCCGACAGGGGGGGAGGCTCCGAGCAGTACTTC.

The chain combines TRBV19 with TRBJ1-5; D is unclear. The CDR3 contains 15 residues. Trimming pared 5 bases from V and 0 bases from J, leaving 11 bases between. The germline CDR1 and CDR2 sequences are LNHDA and SQIVND (reference sequence). Here the CDR3 DNA reads TGTGCCAGTAGTTGGGCAGGCCGTAGCAATCAGCCCCAGCATTTT. Protein: CASSWAGRSNQPQHF.

In its sample, this clonotype was seen many times. The chain carries TRBV20-1 and TRBJ2-5, with D unresolved. CDR3 length: 13 amino acids. The germline V gene has CDR1 DFQATT and CDR2 SNEGSKA (reference sequence). V shed 6 bases and J shed 0 bases, with 11 bases lying between them. The DNA of the CDR3 is TGCAGTGCCACAGACAAGTACCAAGAGACCCAGTACTTC. Amino acid sequence: CSATDKYQETQYF.

In its sample, this clonotype was seen many times. V is TRBV11-2 and J is TRBJ1-2; no reliable D call. Trimming pared 5 bases from V and 1 base from J, leaving 11 bases between. The V gene's germline CDR1 is SGHAT and CDR2 FQNNGV. The CDR3 sequence is 14 residues long. The CDR3 DNA reads TGTGCCAGCAGCCCCGACTCAGTTAACTATGGCTACACCTTC. Its protein product is CASSPDSVNYGYTF. Full variable domain (missing parts from reference TRBV11-2 and TRBJ1-2): EAGVAQSPRYKIIEKRQSVAFWCNPISGHATLYWYQQILGQGPKLLIQFQNNGVVDDSQLPKDRFSAERLKGVDSTLKIQPAKLEDSAVYLCASSPDSVNYGYTFGSGTRLTVV.

On this clonotype: A much larger clone lies a single base off, so this may be a read error. Without the conserved terminal phenylalanine or tryptophan, this CDR3 likely stems from a read error. The chain joins TRBV7-6 to TRBJ2-1, with 11 bases aligning to TRBD2. This CDR3 is 14 amino acids long. Trimming removed 2 bases from V and 8 bases from J; junction bases left unmatched: 2. CDR1 is SGHVS and CDR2 is FNYEAQ in the germline V gene. The CDR3 DNA reads TGTGCCAGCAGCTTATTACTAGCGGGGGATGAGCAGTTCTTA. Translating it yields CASSLLLAGDEQFL.

Ten or more counts support this clonotype. The chain is built from TRBV12-3 or TRBV12-4 and TRBJ2-7, with D hard to call. The CDR3 contains 16 residues. The V end lost 7 bases, the J end lost 4 bases, and 23 bases lay between the germline ends. CDR3 bases: TGTGCCAGCACCCACTCGACTGCCCAAGATATTTACGAGCAGTACTTC. Translation: CASTHSTAQDIYEQYF.

The chain uses TRBV20-1 and TRBJ2-7, with 10 bases that match TRBD2. The germline gives CDR1 DFQATT, CDR2 SNEGSKA (reference sequence). The V and J ends lost 0 bases and 2 bases, in that order; junction bases with no gene match: 4. This CDR3 has 15 amino acids. Written as DNA, the CDR3 is TGCAGTGCTAGAGATCGCAGCGGGAGGGCCTACGAGCAGTACTTC. Translating gives CSARDRSGRAYEQYF.

This clonotype was picked up many times. The rearrangement links TRBV25-1 to TRBJ2-1; D gene unclear. The V end was cut by 4 bases, the J end by 12 bases, with 7 bases between. CDR3 length: 10 residues. Germline CDR1 MGHDK, CDR2 SYGVNS. CDR3 coding DNA: TGTGCCAGCAGTGCGAGTAGGCAGTTCTTC. Its translation: CASSASRQFF.

This clonotype has just a few counts. The gene calls are TRBV29-1 and TRBJ2-1; possibly TRBD2 for D (6 bases). The CDR3 has 14 residues. The V end lost 5 bases, the J end lost 0 bases, and 11 bases lay between the germline ends. Germline V CDR1 and CDR2: SQVTM, ANQGSEA. The CDR3 DNA reads as TGCAGCGTTCTAAGCGGGCACTCCTACAATGAGCAGTTCTTC. Protein: CSVLSGHSYNEQFF.

In its sample, this clonotype was seen a few times. The rearrangement uses TRBV4-1 and TRBJ2-3; D unclear. Germline V CDR1 and CDR2: MGHRA, YSYEKL. The CDR3 is made up of 12 amino acids. The germline V and J ends were trimmed by 4 bases and 4 bases, with 6 bases remaining between them. CDR3 nucleotide sequence: TGCGCCAGCAGCCCCAAGCCAGATACGCAGTATTTT. Translating gives CASSPKPDTQYF.

Regarding this clonotype: Being one base from a much bigger clone, this may be a read error. The chain links TRBV10-2 to TRBJ2-7; possible D gene TRBD2, 5 bases. The CDR3 loop spans 12 amino acids. The ends were cut back, 7 bases at V and 6 bases at J, with 13 bases in the middle. Germline assignment: CDR1 WSHSY and CDR2 SAAADI. The CDR3, as DNA: TGCGCCAGCAATGATTACGGAGGCGAGCAGTACTTC. Encoded protein: CASNDYGGEQYF.

The chain recombines TRBV10-2 with TRBJ1-1; no clear D gene. CDR1 is WSHSY and CDR2 is SAAADI in the germline V gene. V was clipped by 6 bases and J by 2 bases, with 16 bases between them. This CDR3 spans 15 amino acids. CDR3 in amino acids: CASSLKAGGNTEAFF. The CDR3 DNA is TGCGCCAGCAGCCTCAAGGCGGGAGGTAACACTGAAGCTTTCTTT.

Ten or more counts support this clonotype. The V and J genes are TRBV11-2 and TRBJ2-7; 9 bases match TRBD1. CDR3 length: 11 amino acids. Germline V CDR1 and CDR2: SGHAT, FQNNGV. This CDR3 is CATGGPYEQYF. The CDR3 nucleotides read TGTGCGACAGGGGGACCTTATGAGCAGTACTTC.

The chain employs TRBV29-1 and TRBJ2-5; D is perhaps TRBD1 (5 bases). Germline V gene data show CDR1 as SQVTM and CDR2 as ANQGSEA. V was pared by 5 bases and J by 9 bases, with 10 bases between. There are 10 residues in the CDR3. The CDR3 loop reads CSVPIGAQYF. CDR3 in DNA: TGCAGCGTTCCAATAGGGGCCCAGTACTTC.

This clonotype was seen a few times. V gene TRBV4-1 combines with J gene TRBJ2-5; possibly TRBD2 for D (5 bases). The CDR3 length is 13 residues. Trimming took off 2 bases at V and 4 bases at J, with 8 bases between the two ends. The germline CDR1 and CDR2 sequences are MGHRA and YSYEKL. As DNA, the CDR3 is TGCGCCAGCAGCCAAAAACGGGGAGAGACCCAGTACTTC. This encodes CASSQKRGETQYF.